This T cell receptor beta chain comes out of a study of identical twins. Notes on this clonotype: Its antigen is undetermined.

Study observations and caveats: Twin-shared out-of-frame alpha sequences showed excess low generation probability.

The germline gives CDR1 SGHVS, CDR2 FQNEAQ. V shed 8 bases and J shed 6 bases, with 16 bases lying between them. This CDR3 has 14 residues. With template switching, a universal primer site was added, and the cDNA carried unique molecular identifiers. TCRdb re-analysed the 5' RACE reads in MiXCR, keeping a single row per CDR3 protein. Among 250,000 or so distinct CDR3 sequences listed, around 7.6% were seen once. The data also belong to a second study, concerning yellow fever vaccine responses in identical twins. That source reports: Twins' vaccine T cell responses reportedly seemed partly convergent and partly personalized.

The chain employs TRBV7-8 and TRBJ1-4; TRBD1 is a possible D gene (6 bases). The material sequenced was CD8+ T cells sorted from blood. This receptor was taken from a young woman in good health. CDR3 sequence (DNA): TGTGCCAGCTTCACCCGGGGGCAGGATGAAAAACTGTTTTTT. Translation: CASFTRGQDEKLFF.